This TCR beta chain comes out of a study of T cells in Graves' hyperthyroidism and ophthalmopathy. The table lists this clonotype with many counts. RNA transcripts were the template for amplifying TCR beta CDR3 regions. The HTBI primer set served for first-round RT-PCR of the TCR CDR3. In TCRdb, the multiplex PCR reads were re-called with MiXCR into one record per CDR3 protein. The sample records about half a million distinct CDR3 sequences, 20% to 25% being singletons. CDR3 length equals 14 residues. The germline V gene has CDR1 KGHSH and CDR2 LQKENI. V was pared by 3 bases and J by 0 bases, with 9 bases between.

What was sequenced was blood. The chain recombines TRBV18 with TRBJ2-7, with TRBD1 as a possible D gene (6 bases). This TCR was recovered from a woman aged 70-85 years with Graves' ophthalmopathy. CDR3 nucleotide sequence: TGTGCCAGCTCACCCAGGGGAAGCTCCTACGAGCAGTACTTC. Protein sequence: CASSPRGSSYEQYF.